The rows below give T cell receptor beta chains drawn from one sample of a study of blood T cell repertoires in COVID-19. TCRdb keeps only in-frame clones here, not all; method: immunoSEQ multiplex PCR. The repertoire holds almost 350,000 clones, with about nine tenths as singletons. Sequenced input: PBMCs or T cells enriched from blood (not recorded which). The origin of the receptors is a woman aged 25 to 39 who had been exposed to COVID-19. CDR3s include the opening cysteine and the closing phenylalanine or tryptophan. A D gene is named only where the DNA matches it firmly. Some rows have no size entry. The others give once, few or many, or a class for an expanded clone.

J	V	size	D	CDR3	DNA
TRBJ2-7	TRBV15	once	TRBD2	CATSREIGGSSYEQYF	TGTGCCACCAGCAGAGAAATCGGCGGGAGCTCCTACGAGCAGTACTTC
TRBJ1-1	TRBV5-1	.	.	CASSGSGMNTEAFF	TGCGCCAGCAGCGGCTCGGGTATGAACACTGAAGCTTTCTTT
TRBJ1-5	TRBV15	once	.	CATSRVDSGNQPQHF	TGTGCCACCAGCAGGGTAGACAGTGGGAATCAGCCCCAGCATTTT
TRBJ2-5	TRBV28	.	.	CASSPSDRRQETQYF	TGTGCCAGCAGTCCCTCCGACAGGCGTCAAGAGACCCAGTACTTC
TRBJ1-1	TRBV30	once	.	CALDREAFF	TGTGCCTTGGACAGAGAAGCTTTCTTT
TRBJ2-5	TRBV28	.	.	CASLRQNQETQYF	TGTGCCAGCCTGAGACAGAACCAAGAGACCCAGTACTTC
TRBJ1-4	TRBV28	.	.	CASSFIQGNEKLFF	TGTGCCAGCAGTTTTATACAGGGTAATGAAAAACTGTTTTTT
TRBJ2-1	TRBV30	.	.	CACHAGEQFF	TGTGCCTGCCACGCGGGTGAGCAGTTCTTC
TRBJ1-4	TRBV12-1	few	.	CASPSGGLFF	TGTGCCAGTCCTTCCGGGGGGCTGTTTTTT
TRBJ2-1	TRBV7-6	.	TRBD1	CASSLFRDRSFNEQFF	TGTGCCAGCAGCTTATTTAGGGACAGAAGTTTCAATGAGCAGTTCTTC
TRBJ2-7	TRBV12-3/TRBV12-4	once	.	CASLLLGGEQYF	TGTGCCAGCCTACTCTTGGGGGGCGAGCAGTACTTC
TRBJ1-1	TRBV7-9	.	TRBD1	CASSTWSFQGAPRATEAFF	TGTGCCAGCAGCACCTGGTCCTTCCAGGGGGCGCCCCGGGCGACTGAAGCTTTCTTT
TRBJ2-3	TRBV7-9	.	TRBD2	CASSQRLAVTDTQYF	TGTGCCAGCAGCCAACGACTAGCGGTCACAGATACGCAGTATTTT
TRBJ2-1	TRBV5-1	.	.	CASSLKLALTYNEQFF	TGCGCCAGCAGCTTGAAGCTAGCGTTGACCTACAATGAGCAGTTCTTC
TRBJ2-7	TRBV20-1	.	TRBD2	CSASGGYEQYF	TGCAGTGCTTCGGGGGGGTACGAGCAGTACTTC
TRBJ1-1	TRBV11-3	.	.	CASSLESSTEAFF	TGTGCCAGCAGCCTTGAATCGAGCACTGAAGCTTTCTTT
TRBJ2-7	TRBV14	.	TRBD1	CASSQTGGGEQYF	TGTGCCAGCAGCCAAACAGGGGGCGGCGAGCAGTACTTC
TRBJ1-1	TRBV7-6	.	TRBD1	CASSPEPDRVGTEAFF	TGTGCCAGCAGCCCCGAGCCCGACAGGGTGGGCACTGAAGCTTTCTTT
TRBJ1-6	TRBV28	.	TRBD1	CASSSSGTGDSPLHF	TGTGCCAGCAGTTCCTCAGGGACAGGGGATTCACCCCTCCACTTT
TRBJ2-1	TRBV29-1	.	TRBD1	CSVEEYRGNEQFF	TGCAGCGTTGAAGAATACAGGGGGAATGAGCAGTTCTTC
TRBJ2-3	TRBV18	.	.	CASSPGLLTDTQYF	TGTGCCAGCTCACCAGGGCTACTCACAGATACGCAGTATTTT
TRBJ2-1	TRBV7-6	.	TRBD1	CASSSRSSGQAYNEQFF	TGTGCCAGCAGCTCCCGGAGCTCGGGACAGGCCTACAATGAGCAGTTCTTC
TRBJ2-4	TRBV15	.	TRBD1	CATSLRQGQAKNIQYF	TGTGCCACCAGCCTAAGACAGGGGCAAGCCAAAAACATTCAGTACTTC
TRBJ1-5	TRBV19	.	TRBD1	CASSMSGQGPYSNQPQHF	TGTGCCAGTAGTATGTCTGGACAGGGACCATATAGCAATCAGCCCCAGCATTTT
TRBJ2-1	TRBV2	.	.	CASSEVVLGDEQFF	TGTGCCAGCAGTGAAGTGGTTTTAGGGGATGAGCAGTTCTTC
TRBJ1-1	TRBV19	.	.	CASSRRITEAFF	TGTGCCAGTAGTAGGCGGATCACTGAAGCTTTCTTT
TRBJ1-1	TRBV29-1	.	.	CSALGLNTEAFF	TGCAGCGCTCTGGGCCTTAACACTGAAGCTTTCTTT
TRBJ2-1	TRBV30	.	.	CAWSPRGYNEQFF	TGTGCCTGGAGTCCCAGAGGGTACAATGAGCAGTTCTTC
TRBJ2-1	TRBV19	few	.	CATKRDPGLIYNEQFF	TGTGCCACCAAGAGGGATCCGGGACTCATCTACAATGAGCAGTTCTTC
TRBJ2-3	TRBV2	once	.	CASFLAPVTDTQYF	TGTGCCAGCTTCCTAGCACCTGTAACAGATACGCAGTATTTT
TRBJ2-1	TRBV19	.	.	CASTRRAQSSYNEQFF	TGTGCCAGTACCCGGAGGGCCCAAAGCTCCTACAATGAGCAGTTCTTC
TRBJ2-7	TRBV6-5	.	TRBD1	CASKGQASYEQYF	TGTGCCAGCAAGGGACAGGCGTCCTACGAGCAGTACTTC
TRBJ1-2	TRBV7-9	.	TRBD1	CASSPGTGALPDYGYTF	TGTGCCAGCAGCCCCGGGACAGGGGCGCTACCGGACTATGGCTACACCTTC